What follows are 30 T cell receptor beta chains derived from one specimen sequenced in a study of CD8+ T cells in alopecia areata. RNA was extracted and reverse transcribed into cDNA as the sequencing template. Some clones are missing from TCRdb's copy, which holds only in-frame ones; the method was immunoSEQ multiplex PCR. The sample lists 220,000 or so clones; around 62% were seen once. Sequenced here: CD4+ T cells sorted from blood, sampled at week 0. These receptors were collected from a human donor with alopecia areata.

This sequence joins TRBV19 and TRBJ1-5; no definite D call. This CDR3 is 15 amino acids long. V was trimmed by 3 bases and J by 0 bases, leaving 9 bases between them. Germline values: CDR1 LNHDA, CDR2 SQIVND (reference sequence). The CDR3 DNA sequence: TGTGCCAGTAGTATGTCGGCCTTTAGCAATCAGCCCCAGCATTTT. Protein: CASSMSAFSNQPQHF.

At least ten counts were recorded for this clone. The chain employs TRBV29-1 and TRBJ2-3; the D is unclear. Trimming pared 2 bases from V and 2 bases from J, leaving 2 bases between. CDR3 length equals 11 residues. Germline assignment: CDR1 SQVTM and CDR2 ANQGSEA. Here the CDR3 reads CSVELTDTQYF. The CDR3 DNA follows: TGCAGCGTTGAACTCACAGATACGCAGTATTTT.

The gene calls are TRBV27 and TRBJ2-1, with D perhaps being TRBD1 or TRBD2 (6 bases each). CDR3 length equals 14 residues. Trimming cost V 6 bases and J 7 bases, with 16 bases left between them. The germline V gene has CDR1 MNHEY and CDR2 SMNVEV (reference sequence). In DNA, the CDR3 is TGTGCCAGCAGGTCCGGGGGCCTGTCGAATGAGCAGTTCTTC. The encoded protein is CASRSGGLSNEQFF.

The V gene is TRBV29-1, the J gene TRBJ2-1; tentative D call: TRBD2 (5 bases). Germline CDR1 is SQVTM and CDR2 is ANQGSEA. Trimming removed 7 bases at V and 7 bases at J, with 11 bases between. The CDR3 totals 11 residues. The CDR3: CSGGPGNEQFF. The CDR3 DNA reads as TGCAGCGGAGGGCCCGGGAATGAGCAGTTCTTC.

This clone was counted between two and nine times. This sequence joins TRBV4-1 and TRBJ1-2, with a weak D call TRBD1 (5 bases). Trimming removed 3 bases from V and 1 base from J, with 12 bases in between. Germline values: CDR1 MGHRA, CDR2 YSYEKL. CDR3 length equals 15 residues. The CDR3 protein is CASSQGPTNNYGYTF. CDR3 nucleotide sequence: TGCGCCAGCAGCCAGGGACCGACTAATAACTATGGCTACACCTTC.

The V gene is TRBV2, the J gene TRBJ2-2, with 10 positions matching TRBD2. Germline loops: CDR1 SNHLY, CDR2 FYNNEI. Losses at the gene ends were 7 bases for V and 7 bases for J; bases not matched to a gene: 21. This CDR3 region has 19 residues. Written as DNA, the CDR3 is TGTGCCAGCACTCCCGCCCTCAATCGGAGCGGGGGGGCCTTCGGGGAGCTGTTTTTT. This sequence encodes CASTPALNRSGGAFGELFF.

The CDR3 DNA reads as TGTGCCTGGAGTGCCTTTGAGTGGGGCGATTACAATGAGCAGTTCTTC. The encoded protein is CAWSAFEWGDYNEQFF. The chain uses TRBV30 and TRBJ2-1; maybe TRBD1 (5 bases). The length of the CDR3 is 16 residues. Germline CDR1 reads GTSNPN; CDR2 reads SVGIG (reference sequence). V was shortened by 1 base and J by 4 bases, with 17 bases between the two germline ends.

This clone was counted between two and nine times. One end of the junction does not line up with germline, which may come from a read error. The rearrangement uses TRBV23-1 and TRBJ1-3, with D perhaps TRBD1 (5 bases). TRBV23-1 is an ORF; its function is uncertain. The CDR3 is made up of 18 amino acids. The DNA for the CDR3 is TGCGCCAGCAGCAGATCCCCCCGTCCCAGGGACTCTGGAAACACCATATGTTTT. This translates into CASSRSPRPRDSGNTICF.

This chain connects TRBV4-1 to TRBJ1-1; TRBD1 is a possible D gene (5 bases). Germline V gene sequence: CDR1 MGHRA, CDR2 YSYEKL. The CDR3 consists of 15 residues. Trimming pared 8 bases from V and 3 bases from J, leaving 19 bases between. CDR3 sequence: CASGTPGRGYTEAFF. CDR3 coding DNA: TGCGCCAGCGGAACTCCGGGACGGGGATACACTGAAGCTTTCTTT.

The chain joins TRBV6-6 to TRBJ2-1, with D tentatively TRBD1 (7 bases). The CDR3 consists of 16 residues. V lost 11 bases to trimming and J lost 3 bases, with 23 bases between them. Germline values: CDR1 MNHNY, CDR2 SVGAGI (reference sequence). CDR3 nucleotides: TGTGCCGGACAGACAGGGAGGAGGACTAACTACAATGAGCAGTTCTTC. It yields the protein CAGQTGRRTNYNEQFF.

V is TRBV5-6 and J is TRBJ2-3; the D gene is possibly TRBD2 (6 bases). Germline V gene lookup returns CDR1 SGHDT and CDR2 YYEEEE. The CDR3 is made up of 14 amino acids. V was pared by 5 bases and J by 0 bases, with 10 bases between. The CDR3 sequence: CASRIGTSTDTQYF. The CDR3 DNA is TGTGCCAGCAGAATAGGGACTAGCACAGATACGCAGTATTTT.

This clone was observed a handful of times. An end of the junction differs from the germline gene, which may be a read error. This sample also contains other DNA sequences that code for the same CDR3. The gene calls are TRBV29-1 and TRBJ2-2, with D possibly being TRBD1 (6 bases). Germline V lookup: CDR1 SQVTM, CDR2 ANQGSEA. The CDR3 is 12 residues long. CDR3 amino acids: CSVEGGTGELFF. The CDR3 DNA reads TGCAGCGTGGAAGGGGGCACCGGGGAGCTGTTTTTT.

This clone has a handful of counts. DNA for the CDR3: TGTGCCAGCAGCACCTTAATGAACACTGAAGCTTTCTTT. Translating it yields CASSTLMNTEAFF. The genes are TRBV7-8 and TRBJ1-1; D remains unclear. CDR1 is SGHVS, CDR2 FQNEAQ, per germline. The CDR3 has 13 amino acids. V was clipped by 5 bases and J by 0 bases, with 7 bases between them.

In DNA form, the CDR3 reads TGTGCCTGGAGTGTACAGTGGGGGGGCCGATACGAGCAGTACTTC. Amino acids: CAWSVQWGGRYEQYF. This chain connects TRBV30 to TRBJ2-7; D perhaps matches TRBD2 (7 bases). Germline CDR1 is GTSNPN and CDR2 is SVGIG (reference sequence). Trimming stripped 0 bases from V and 4 bases from J, with 16 bases between. The CDR3 consists of 15 residues.

This sequence joins TRBV19 and TRBJ2-4; 8 nucleotides line up with TRBD2. V was pared by 3 bases and J by 1 base, with 2 bases of the junction left unmatched. This CDR3 is built from 15 residues. The germline V gene encodes CDR1 LNHDA and CDR2 SQIVND (reference sequence). CDR3 bases: TGTGCCAGTAGTATGAGCGGGGGCGCCAAAAACATTCAGTACTTC. This translates into CASSMSGGAKNIQYF.

The rearrangement joins TRBV4-1 to TRBJ2-1; D uncertain. CDR3 length equals 15 residues. Trimming cost V 1 base and J 7 bases, with 14 bases left between them. Germline CDR1 is MGHRA and CDR2 is YSYEKL. CDR3 in amino acids: CASSQGARWRNEQFF. The CDR3 DNA follows: TGCGCCAGCAGCCAAGGAGCGAGGTGGAGAAATGAGCAGTTCTTC.

This clone has only a few counts. This chain joins TRBV7-9 and TRBJ1-5; D unresolved. Germline CDR1 is SEHNR and CDR2 is FQNEAQ (reference sequence). The CDR3 contains 14 residues. The V and J ends lost 1 base and 9 bases respectively, with 13 bases between them. CDR3 DNA: TGTGCCAGCAGCTTAGACGCGACGGGTCGGCCCCAGCATTTT. It encodes CASSLDATGRPQHF.

The chain employs TRBV4-2 and TRBJ2-7; 7 bases align to TRBD2. The CDR3 has 16 residues. V dropped 0 bases and J dropped 1; count of bases not matched to a gene: 6. Germline lookup yields CDR1 LGHNA and CDR2 YNFKEQ. Written as DNA, the CDR3 is TGTGCCAGCAGCCAAGAAGACGCTAGCGGATCCTACGAGCAGTACTTC. Protein product: CASSQEDASGSYEQYF.

The V call is TRBV6-6, the J call TRBJ2-5, with D perhaps matching TRBD2 (5 bases). Germline loops: CDR1 MNHNY, CDR2 SVGAGI (reference sequence). V lost 5 bases, J lost 1 base, and 11 bases lay in between. There are 14 residues in the CDR3. CDR3 loop: CASSGRLLQETQYF. Here the CDR3 DNA reads TGTGCCAGCAGTGGCAGACTACTCCAAGAGACCCAGTACTTC.

This clone was seen more than once but under ten times. This sequence joins TRBV29-1 and TRBJ2-6; D gene ambiguous. CDR1 is SQVTM, CDR2 ANQGSEA, per germline. The CDR3 loop spans 14 amino acids. V lost 3 bases and J lost 2, with 8 bases in between. In DNA, the CDR3 is TGCAGCGTTGATGGCGTCCCTGGGGCCAACGTCCTGACTTTC. Residues: CSVDGVPGANVLTF.

The rearrangement links TRBV7-2 to TRBJ2-1; 7 bases match TRBD2. CDR1 and CDR2 (germline): SGHTA, FQGNSA. Germline trimming cut 1 base from V and 6 bases from J; bases unmatched to any gene: 6. The CDR3 runs 15 residues. The CDR3 DNA is TGTGCCAGCAGCTTAGGGACTAGTATTGGCAATGAGCAGTTCTTC. This encodes CASSLGTSIGNEQFF.

This clone has more than one count but fewer than ten. The chain recombines TRBV11-2 with TRBJ2-4, with 10 bases aligning to TRBD1. Per germline, CDR1 SGHAT and CDR2 FQNNGV. V gave up 5 bases and J gave up 1 base; unmatched junction bases: 8. This CDR3 region has 17 residues. As DNA, the CDR3 is TGTGCCAGCAGCAGACAGGGGGCCCAGTGGGCCAAAAACATTCAGTACTTC. It encodes CASSRQGAQWAKNIQYF.

V is TRBV7-9 and J is TRBJ2-7, with TRBD2 identical over 14 bases. Losses at the gene ends were 3 bases for V and 5 bases for J; bases not matched to a gene: 9. The CDR3 length is 17 residues. From germline, CDR1 is SEHNR and CDR2 FQNEAQ (reference sequence). CDR3 in DNA: TGTGCCAGCAGCTTCCTCCCCGGACTAGCGGGAGGCAACGAGCAGTACTTC. Its protein product is CASSFLPGLAGGNEQYF.

The chain links TRBV28 to TRBJ2-7; TRBD2 agrees at 8 bases. Germline V gene data show CDR1 as MDHEN and CDR2 as SYDVKM. This CDR3 comprises 14 residues. The V and J ends lost 7 bases and 2 bases, in that order; junction bases with no gene match: 7. The CDR3 sequence: CASTRRAGAYEQYF. As DNA, the CDR3 is TGTGCCAGCACTAGAAGAGCGGGGGCCTACGAGCAGTACTTC.

The chain carries TRBV7-2 and TRBJ2-4, with D possibly matching TRBD2 (5 bases). Looked up from germline, CDR1 is SGHTA and CDR2 is FQGNSA. CDR3 size: 15 residues. Trimming shortened V by 5 bases and J by 3 bases, and 14 bases separated the two germline ends. The CDR3 sequence: CASSPRTGNKNIQYF. CDR3 DNA sequence: TGTGCCAGCAGCCCACGGACGGGGAACAAAAACATTCAGTACTTC. Full variable domain (outside the CDR3, taken from reference TRBV7-2 and TRBJ2-4): GAGVSQSPSNKVTEKGKDVELRCDPISGHTALYWYRQSLGQGLEFLIYFQGNSAPDKSGLPSDRFSAERTGGSVSTLTIQRTQQEDSAVYLCASSPRTGNKNIQYFGAGTRLSVL.

The rearrangement joins TRBV6-6 to TRBJ1-5; D remains unclear. CDR1 and CDR2 (germline): MNHNY, SVGAGI (reference sequence). The germline V and J ends were trimmed by 10 bases and 0 bases, with 10 bases remaining between them. The CDR3 spans 13 residues. CDR3 DNA: TGTGCCACTCATCGCGATAGCAATCAGCCCCAGCATTTT. Protein: CATHRDSNQPQHF.

This chain connects TRBV7-9 to TRBJ1-2, with 10 bases lining up with TRBD1. CDR3 size: 15 residues. The germline gives CDR1 SEHNR, CDR2 FQNEAQ (reference sequence). The V gene end was trimmed by 2 bases and the J gene end by 1 base; junction bases not matched to a gene: 1. Here the CDR3 reads CASSLRDRGNYGYTF. The CDR3 bases are TGTGCCAGCAGCTTACGGGACAGGGGTAACTATGGCTACACCTTC.

The count of this clone is one. V gene TRBV9 combines with J gene TRBJ2-5; 8 bases are shared with TRBD1. Trimming removed 0 bases from V and 4 bases from J; junction bases left unmatched: 5. This CDR3 region has 15 residues. Germline V gene lookup returns CDR1 SGDLS and CDR2 YYNGEE. CDR3 nucleotides: TGTGCCAGCAGCGTAGGCGGGACAGGACTAGAGACCCAGTACTTC. Translating gives CASSVGGTGLETQYF.

The V gene is TRBV29-1, the J gene TRBJ2-5, with D tentatively TRBD2 (6 bases). From germline, CDR1 is SQVTM and CDR2 ANQGSEA. The CDR3 runs 14 residues. Trimming took off 3 bases at V and 7 bases at J, with 18 bases between the two ends. This CDR3 reads CSVEERRTEGTQYF. The CDR3 bases are TGCAGCGTTGAGGAAAGACGTACGGAGGGGACCCAGTACTTC.

This clone was detected once. This chain connects TRBV30 to TRBJ1-2; D is undetermined. In germline, CDR1 is GTSNPN, CDR2 SVGIG (reference sequence). Trimming pared 5 bases from V and 0 bases from J, leaving 19 bases between. This CDR3 region has 16 residues. CDR3 in amino acids: CAWSSMGADTNYGYTF. CDR3 nucleotides: TGTGCCTGGTCAAGCATGGGCGCAGACACTAACTATGGCTACACCTTC. The whole variable domain, filled in from reference TRBV30 and TRBJ1-2, reads SQTIHQWPATLVQPVGSPLSLECTVEGTSNPNLYWYRQAAGRGLQLLFYSVGIGQISSEVPQNLSASRPQDRQFILSSKKLLLSDSGFYLCAWSSMGADTNYGYTFGSGTRLTVV.